The rows below give T cell receptor beta chains drawn from one sample of a study of vaccination effects on CD4 cells after COVID-19. Sequencing was performed with immunoSEQ multiplex PCR; in TCRdb, only in-frame clones are kept and a portion is missing. The sample records about 45,000 clones, roughly 74% being singletons. Their target antigens are unknown. Specimen: CD4+ T cells from PBMCs cultured without peptide, collected before COVID-19 vaccination. These receptor sequences come from a human donor who had a prior SARS-CoV-2 infection. CDR3s include the opening cysteine and the closing phenylalanine or tryptophan. The D gene is left open where the match is weak. Size is stated for part of the rows, as once, few or many counts, or as a class when the clone is expanded.

V gene	clone size	D gene	J gene	CDR3 DNA	CDR3 protein
TRBV5-1	-	-	TRBJ1-1	TGCGCCAGCAGCCCCTACCGAGGTGGGGGTCTTCCACTGAACACTGAAGCTTTCTTT	CASSPYRGGGLPLNTEAFF
TRBV7-3	-	TRBD1	TRBJ2-3	TGTGCCAGCAGCCGAAGCCCGGGACAGACCACAGATACGCAGTATTTT	CASSRSPGQTTDTQYF
TRBV15	-	TRBD2	TRBJ2-1	TGTGCCACCAGCAGAGATCGGACTAGCGGGGATTTCAATGAGCAGTTCTTC	CATSRDRTSGDFNEQFF
TRBV5-1	-	-	TRBJ2-3	TGCGCCAGCAGCCCCCTAAGGGGAAGCACAGATACGCAGTATTTT	CASSPLRGSTDTQYF
TRBV5-5	-	TRBD1	TRBJ1-3	TGTGCCAGCAGCCCCACCGGGACAGGGAACTTCTTTGGAAACACCATATATTTT	CASSPTGTGNFFGNTIYF
TRBV10-3	-	-	TRBJ1-5	TGTGCCATCAGTGAGTACAGTTATCAGCCCCAGCATTTT	CAISEYSYQPQHF
TRBV5-4	few	TRBD2	TRBJ2-3	TGTGCCAGCAGCCGAAGGACTAGCGGGAGTGCAGATACGCAGTATTTT	CASSRRTSGSADTQYF
TRBV6-5	-	-	TRBJ1-2	TGTGCCAGCAGTCCGCGAAGAGGGCATAACTATGGCTACACCTTC	CASSPRRGHNYGYTF
TRBV5-1	-	TRBD1	TRBJ1-3	TGCGCCAGCAGCCTCCGGGACAGTAAGACGAACACCATATATTTT	CASSLRDSKTNTIYF
TRBV10-3	-	TRBD2	TRBJ2-5	TGTGCCATCAGTGAGGCCCCTAGCGGGAGGCCGCAAGAGACCCAGTACTTC	CAISEAPSGRPQETQYF
TRBV24-1	-	TRBD1	TRBJ2-5	TGTGCCACCAGTGATGGGGGACAGGGACGTCGGGAGACCCAGTACTTC	CATSDGGQGRRETQYF
TRBV18	-	-	TRBJ1-6	TGTGCCAGCTCACCACTCGGCGGCTATAATTCACCCCTCCACTTT	CASSPLGGYNSPLHF
TRBV11-3	-	-	TRBJ1-6	TGTGCCAGCAGCTTAGTTGGCGGGGACTCACCCCTCCACTTT	CASSLVGGDSPLHF
TRBV7-9	-	-	TRBJ1-1	TGTGCCAGCAGCTTAGCGTTGTCAGGGAACACTGAAGCTTTCTTT	CASSLALSGNTEAFF
TRBV7-3	-	-	TRBJ2-7	TGTGCCAGCAGCTCGCGGGCCGGCGGCGAGCAGTACTTC	CASSSRAGGEQYF
TRBV7-9	few	-	TRBJ2-6	TGTGCCAGCAGCCCGACAGTTCTCTCTACTGGGGCCAACGTCCTGACTTTC	CASSPTVLSTGANVLTF
TRBV3-1/TRBV3-2	-	-	TRBJ2-7	TGTGCCAGCAGCCTAGGGGCAGGGGCCCCCTACGAGCAGTACTTC	CASSLGAGAPYEQYF
TRBV10-3	-	TRBD1	TRBJ1-2	TGTGCCATCAGTTATACAGGGGAGGAGTACACCTTC	CAISYTGEEYTF
TRBV6-5	-	-	TRBJ2-7	TGTGCCAGCAGCGCCGCGGGACACCCTACCTACGAGCAGTACTTC	CASSAAGHPTYEQYF
TRBV18	-	TRBD1	TRBJ1-6	TGTGCCAGCTGGACAGGGGTATCTTCACCCCTCCACTTT	CASWTGVSSPLHF
TRBV7-8	-	TRBD2	TRBJ2-3	TGTGCCAGCAGCTTAATGGTAGCGGGGGGCCGTACGCAGTATTTT	CASSLMVAGGRTQYF
TRBV4-3	-	-	TRBJ2-5	TGCGCCAGCAGCCAAGAACGGTACCAAGAGACCCAGTACTTC	CASSQERYQETQYF
TRBV6-5	-	-	TRBJ2-3	TGTGCCAGCACCGAGCAGGCCTTTGGGACAGATACGCAGTATTTT	CASTEQAFGTDTQYF
TRBV5-5	-	-	TRBJ2-3	TGTGCCAGCAGCACTTACACAGATACGCAGTATTTT	CASSTYTDTQYF
TRBV7-3	-	TRBD2	TRBJ2-7	TGTGCCAGCAGCTTAAGGGGGGGCACTAGCGGGGGGAGCGACGAGCAGTACTTC	CASSLRGGTSGGSDEQYF
TRBV5-1	-	-	TRBJ2-3	TGCGCCAGCAGCTTGTCCCGGGTCACAGATACGCAGTATTTT	CASSLSRVTDTQYF
TRBV6-2/TRBV6-3	-	-	TRBJ2-7	TGTGCCAGCAGTTACGACGACAAAAACTCCTACGAGCAGTACTTC	CASSYDDKNSYEQYF
TRBV7-2	-	-	TRBJ2-3	TGTGCCAGCAGCTTATCCGTGAGCACAGATACGCAGTATTTT	CASSLSVSTDTQYF
TRBV7-2	-	-	TRBJ2-3	TGTGCCAGCAGCCCCCCAAGCACAGATACGCAGTATTTT	CASSPPSTDTQYF
TRBV15	-	TRBD1	TRBJ2-7	TGTGCCACCAGCAGAGAAGCTCCGGGACAGGAGAGTTACGAGCAGTACTTC	CATSREAPGQESYEQYF
TRBV6-5	-	-	TRBJ2-3	TGTGCCAGCAGCCTCTCGCGGAGCACAGATACGCAGTATTTT	CASSLSRSTDTQYF
TRBV4-1	-	-	TRBJ1-5	TGCGCCAGCAGCCAAGATTTTGTTTGGGATAGCAATCAGCCCCAGCATTTT	CASSQDFVWDSNQPQHF
TRBV3-1/TRBV3-2	few	-	TRBJ2-7	TGTGCCAGCAGCCAAGATTCCCGCGAGCAGTACTTC	CASSQDSREQYF
TRBV12-3/TRBV12-4	-	-	TRBJ1-2	TGTGCCAGCAGTCCCTACCTCGTGGGCTACACCTTC	CASSPYLVGYTF
TRBV7-3	-	-	TRBJ2-7	TGTGCCAGCAGACTGATCCCCCCGTGCGAGCAGTACTTC	CASRLIPPCEQYF
TRBV2	-	-	TRBJ2-7	TGTGCCAGCAGGGAATACACCGGGGGCGAGCAGTACTTC	CASREYTGGEQYF
TRBV3-1/TRBV3-2	-	-	TRBJ1-2	TGTGCCAGCAGCCAAGACCAGGGAATAGGCGGCTACACCTTC	CASSQDQGIGGYTF